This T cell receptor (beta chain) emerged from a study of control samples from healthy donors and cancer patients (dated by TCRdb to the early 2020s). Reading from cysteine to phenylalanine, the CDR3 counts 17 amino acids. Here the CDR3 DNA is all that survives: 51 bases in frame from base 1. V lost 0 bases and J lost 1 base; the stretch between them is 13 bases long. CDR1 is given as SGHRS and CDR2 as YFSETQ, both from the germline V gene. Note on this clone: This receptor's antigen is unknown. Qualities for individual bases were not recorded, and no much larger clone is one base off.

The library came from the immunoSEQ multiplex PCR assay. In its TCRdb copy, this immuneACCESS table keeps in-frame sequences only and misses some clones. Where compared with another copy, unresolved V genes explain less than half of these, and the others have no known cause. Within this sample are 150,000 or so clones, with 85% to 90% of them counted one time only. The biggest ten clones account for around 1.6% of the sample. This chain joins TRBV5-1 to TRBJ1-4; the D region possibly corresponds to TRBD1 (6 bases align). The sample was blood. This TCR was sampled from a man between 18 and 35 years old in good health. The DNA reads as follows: TGCGCCAGCAGCTTGGGACAGGTGTCGAGAACTAATGAAAAACTGTTTTTT. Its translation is CASSLGQVSRTNEKLFF.